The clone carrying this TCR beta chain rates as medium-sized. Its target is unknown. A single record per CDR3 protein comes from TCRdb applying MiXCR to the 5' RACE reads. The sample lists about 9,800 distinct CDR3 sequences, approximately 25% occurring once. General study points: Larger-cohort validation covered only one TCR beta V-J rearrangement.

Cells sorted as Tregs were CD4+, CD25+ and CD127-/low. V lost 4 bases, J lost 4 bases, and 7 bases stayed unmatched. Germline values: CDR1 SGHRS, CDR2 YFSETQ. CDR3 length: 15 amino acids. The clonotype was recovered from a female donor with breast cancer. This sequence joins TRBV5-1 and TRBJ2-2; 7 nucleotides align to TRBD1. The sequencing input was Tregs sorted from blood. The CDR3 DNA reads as TGCGCCAGCAGCCTACAACAGGGGCTCACCGGGGAGCTGTTTTTT. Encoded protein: CASSLQQGLTGELFF.